Listed below are T cell receptor beta chains from one sample, sequenced in a study of cytomegalovirus exposure and HLA in healthy donors. Assay used: immunoSEQ multiplex PCR; TCRdb lists only in-frame clones, some missing. This repertoire shows some 170,000 clones, more than 75% found once; its top ten account for about 2.5%. Sequenced: PBMCs. These receptors were collected from a man aged 18 to 30 in good health and CMV-seropositive. Each CDR3 is given with its conserved first and last residue. D genes are given only for firm matches. The listing skips clone size in some rows; elsewhere it reads once, few, many or a size class.

clone size	V gene	D gene	J gene	CDR3 DNA	CDR3 protein
NA	TRBV19	NA	TRBJ2-4	TGTGCCAGTACCCTCGTTCGGGACAACGGCCACTTTACCTTC	CASTLVRDNGHFTF
NA	TRBV7-6	TRBD2	TRBJ2-1	TGTGCCAGCAGCCCCGCCGGGACTAGTTATTTCTCTGAGCAGTTCTTC	CASSPAGTSYFSEQFF
NA	TRBV11-2	NA	TRBJ2-7	TGTGCCAGCAGCTCCCAGGGCCTCTCCTACGAGCAGTACTTC	CASSSQGLSYEQYF
NA	TRBV6-6	TRBD1	TRBJ2-1	TGTGCCAGCAGTTACACCCGGGACAGGGGGAACAATGAGCAGTTCTTC	CASSYTRDRGNNEQFF
NA	TRBV18	NA	TRBJ2-7	TGTGCCAGCTCACCAGTAAGACGGAGCGAGCAGTACTTC	CASSPVRRSEQYF
NA	TRBV9	TRBD1	TRBJ2-3	TGTGCCAGCAGCCCCCGGACAGGGTTTGGCGCAGATACGCAGTATTTT	CASSPRTGFGADTQYF
NA	TRBV6-6	NA	TRBJ1-4	TGTGCCAGCTCTTGGGTTGGACAGTTTAATGAAAAACTGTTTTTT	CASSWVGQFNEKLFF
NA	TRBV5-1	NA	TRBJ1-1	TGCGCCAGCAGCCTAGGGGGGAACACTGAAGCTTTCTTT	CASSLGGNTEAFF
NA	TRBV6-1	NA	TRBJ1-2	TGTGCCAGCAGTGCCTATCAGGGGAGAGCCTATGGCTACACCTTC	CASSAYQGRAYGYTF
NA	TRBV15	TRBD2	TRBJ2-1	TGTGCCACCAGCAGAGAGGGTAGCGGGGTCTGGGATGAGCAGTTCTTC	CATSREGSGVWDEQFF
NA	TRBV5-1	NA	TRBJ2-1	TGCGCCAGCACCCAAAACTCGAATGAGCAGTTCTTC	CASTQNSNEQFF
NA	TRBV19	NA	TRBJ2-4	TGTGCCAGTAGTCTCACCCCCCAGGGCATTCAGTACTTC	CASSLTPQGIQYF
NA	TRBV27	NA	TRBJ1-5	TGTGCCAGCAGTTTACAGGGGACATATAGCAATCAGCCCCAGCATTTT	CASSLQGTYSNQPQHF
NA	TRBV30	NA	TRBJ2-5	TGTGCCTGGAGTGTATTGGCCGTCGAGACCCAGTACTTC	CAWSVLAVETQYF
NA	TRBV29-1	TRBD1	TRBJ1-3	TGCAGCGTTGATCCCGGGACAGGGGGAAACACCATATATTTT	CSVDPGTGGNTIYF
NA	TRBV4-1	TRBD2	TRBJ2-6	TGCGCCAGCAGCCAAGTCGGGGGGGGAGACTCTGGGGCCAACGTCCTGACTTTC	CASSQVGGGDSGANVLTF
NA	TRBV5-6	NA	TRBJ2-7	TGTGCCAGCAGCTACAAGAGGGAGCAGTACTTC	CASSYKREQYF
NA	TRBV28	NA	TRBJ2-7	TGTGCCAGCAGTTTGGCAGGGCGGGGCGAGCAGTACTTC	CASSLAGRGEQYF
NA	TRBV19	NA	TRBJ2-3	TGTGCCAGTAGTATAGGCCAGGACACAGATACGCAGTATTTT	CASSIGQDTDTQYF
NA	TRBV5-1	TRBD2	TRBJ2-7	TGCGCCAGCAGCGCTGGGACTAGCGGGGGGGATTTAGATGAGCAGTACTTC	CASSAGTSGGDLDEQYF
NA	TRBV9	NA	TRBJ2-1	TGTGCCAGCAGCCAGGGGGGCGGGACGAAAAATGAGCAGTTCTTC	CASSQGGGTKNEQFF
NA	TRBV6-5	NA	TRBJ2-5	TGTGCCAGCAGTTACTCGGCAGCGAAAGAAGAGACCCAGTACTTC	CASSYSAAKEETQYF
once	TRBV10-3	TRBD1	TRBJ1-4	TGTGCCATCAGTGGGACAGGAGATAATGAAAAACTGTTTTTT	CAISGTGDNEKLFF
NA	TRBV7-2	TRBD2	TRBJ2-7	TGTGCCAGCAGCTTTTCTTGGACTAGCGCTTACGAGCAGTACTTC	CASSFSWTSAYEQYF
NA	TRBV9	TRBD1	TRBJ2-3	TGTGCCAGCCAGGGGGTCCCAGATACGCAGTATTTT	CASQGVPDTQYF
NA	TRBV27	NA	TRBJ2-2	NA	CASSFGAGELFF
NA	TRBV21-1	NA	TRBJ2-1	TGTGCCAGCAGCAGCCGTCGTGGGGGCCCCTACAATGAGCAGTTCTTC	CASSSRRGGPYNEQFF
NA	TRBV29-1	TRBD2	TRBJ2-7	TGCAGCGTTACGCGGGGAGGGTGGTACGAGCAGTACTTC	CSVTRGGWYEQYF
NA	TRBV4-3	NA	TRBJ2-1	TGCGCCAGCAGCCCGTTGGGCCCGAGCTCCTACAATGAGCAGTTCTTC	CASSPLGPSSYNEQFF
NA	TRBV28	NA	TRBJ2-7	TGTGCCAGCAGTTTTTTTTTACGGGAGCAGTACTTC	CASSFFLREQYF
NA	TRBV28	TRBD1	TRBJ2-7	TGTGCCAGCAGTTTGTCACAGGGGGCGGCCTACGAGCAGTACTTC	CASSLSQGAAYEQYF
NA	TRBV5-1	NA	TRBJ2-7	TGCGCCAGCAGCTGGACACACGGGGGGCAAGAGCAGTACTTC	CASSWTHGGQEQYF
once	TRBV13	NA	TRBJ2-2	TGTGCCAGCAGCCGACTTTCCCTCGACAGTCTAAACACCGGGGAGCTGTTTTTT	CASSRLSLDSLNTGELFF
NA	TRBV5-4	TRBD1	TRBJ1-1	TGTGCCAGCAGCGCTGCAGGGGGCAGTTTTACTGAAGCTTTCTTT	CASSAAGGSFTEAFF
NA	TRBV6-5	NA	TRBJ2-7	TGTGCCAGCAGTCGTACAGGTAACGAGCAGTACTTC	CASSRTGNEQYF
NA	TRBV7-9	NA	TRBJ2-7	TGTGCCAGCAGCTTACGATCGGCAGGGAACTACGAGCAGTACTTC	CASSLRSAGNYEQYF
NA	TRBV19	NA	TRBJ1-2	TGTGCGAGACTAATAGGCTACACCTTC	CARLIGYTF
NA	TRBV20-1	NA	TRBJ2-1	TGCAGTGCTCGGTGGAATGAGCAGTTCTTC	CSARWNEQFF
NA	TRBV29-1	TRBD2	TRBJ2-3	TGCAGCGTTGATCTGGTAGCGGGACGGGCAGATACGCAGTATTTT	CSVDLVAGRADTQYF
NA	TRBV19	TRBD1	TRBJ2-7	TGTGCCAGTAGCCCCGGGACAGCTTCCGAGCAGTACTTC	CASSPGTASEQYF
NA	TRBV27	TRBD1	TRBJ1-2	TGTGCCAGCAGTTTGTCCCGGACAGGGAACTATGGCTACACCTTC	CASSLSRTGNYGYTF
NA	TRBV5-6	NA	TRBJ2-7	TGTGCCAGCAGTGTGGACATTCCCTCCTACGAGCAGTACTTC	CASSVDIPSYEQYF
NA	TRBV7-9	TRBD1	TRBJ1-6	TGTGCCAGCAGTCGACAGGGGTCACCCCTCCACTTT	CASSRQGSPLHF
NA	TRBV7-3	TRBD1	TRBJ2-6	TGTGCCAGCAGCTTAACAGTACCGGGACAGCCGATGACTTTC	CASSLTVPGQPMTF